This T cell receptor (beta chain) was observed in a study of OX40 agonist ivuxolimab in advanced cancers. Looking at the study overall: Patients took ivuxolimab, an agonistic anti-OX40 (CD134) antibody. Study conclusions and caveats: The study did not work out the antigen specificity of the expanded peripheral T cells.

This CDR3 contains 11 residues. Trimming left V 3 bases short and J 5 bases short, with 2 bases between. Germline CDR1 is LNHNV and CDR2 is YYDKDF (reference sequence). Generated by immunoSEQ multiplex PCR, the TCRdb table keeps only in-frame clones and is missing some. The table shows 90,000 to 100,000 clones, with about 80% occurring only once. With respect to this clone: No antigen is known for it.

The TCR comes from an adult with an advanced solid tumor such as melanoma, head and neck, liver or kidney cancer. Sequenced here: CD4+ or CD8+ T cells sorted from blood, sampled in a trial of the OX40 agonist ivuxolimab. The V gene is TRBV15, the J gene TRBJ2-1; D is unresolved. The CDR3 DNA sequence: TGTGCCACCAGCAGGGACAATGAGCAGTTCTTC. It is translated as CATSRDNEQFF.